The 17 T cell receptor beta chains below were found in one sample sequenced in a study of regulatory T cells in long-lasting Graves disease. The sample's time point: persistent/refractory GD, antithyroid drugs over 5 years with positive TRAb. Extracted RNA from PBMCs served as the source of the TCR library. Construction of the TCR beta libraries employed iRepertoire HTBI primers in conjunction with Arm-PCR of CDR3 regions. TCRdb itself ran the multiplex PCR reads through MiXCR, one entry per CDR3 protein. The sample has more than 300,000 distinct CDR3 sequences; 15% to 20% are singletons. The sequenced sample was peripheral blood mononuclear cells (PBMCs), obtained when the disease was refractory, from a patient treated with antithyroid drugs. These receptors all come from a female donor with Graves disease.

This clonotype was recorded once. With only one base between it and a far larger clone, this is likely a read error. The V gene is TRBV28, the J gene TRBJ2-4, with TRBD2 matching over 15 bases. The assigned J gene may be wrong: the sequence end matches TRBJ2-5 better. Looked up from germline, CDR1 is MDHEN and CDR2 is SYDVKM. The CDR3 consists of 16 residues. The DNA for the CDR3 is TGTGCCAGCAGTGGACTAGCGGGAGGGAATCAAGGGACCCAGTACTTC. This codes for CASSGLAGGNQGTQYF.

This clonotype was recorded many times. The genes are TRBV6-1 and TRBJ2-7; a weak D match, TRBD1 (5 bases). V was trimmed by 0 bases and J by 0 bases, leaving 12 bases between them. The CDR3 runs to 16 residues. Looked up from germline, CDR1 is MNHNS and CDR2 is SASEGT. This CDR3 is CASSEAVGVPSYEQYF. In DNA, the CDR3 is TGTGCCAGCAGTGAAGCGGTAGGGGTACCCTCCTACGAGCAGTACTTC.

The CDR3 sequence: CATRYSNQPQHF. DNA of the CDR3: TGTGCCACCCGTTATAGCAATCAGCCCCAGCATTTT. The J gene is TRBJ1-5, the V gene TRBV6-5; no definite D call. The CDR3 is 12 amino acids. V was clipped by 10 bases and J by 0 bases, with 7 bases between them. Looked up from germline, CDR1 is MNHEY and CDR2 is SVGAGI.

A few counts support this clonotype. This chain links TRBV10-3 with TRBJ2-5; 8 nucleotides agree with TRBD1. V shed 10 bases and J 1 base; nucleotides not matched to a gene: 11. This CDR3 has 15 residues. The germline V gene has CDR1 ENHRY and CDR2 SYGVKD. This chain's CDR3 is CATQGSGGPQETQYF. CDR3 nucleotides: TGTGCCACCCAGGGGTCAGGGGGCCCCCAAGAGACCCAGTACTTC.

This clonotype was found many times. In DNA form, the CDR3 reads TGCAGCGTTGGCGGGGGCGGCAATCAGCCCCAGCATTTT. Translated, it gives CSVGGGGNQPQHF. V is TRBV29-1 and J is TRBJ1-5; a weak D match, TRBD1 (6 bases). Germline V CDR1 and CDR2: SQVTM, ANQGSEA. Trimming removed 4 bases from V and 2 bases from J, with 9 bases in between. The length of the CDR3 is 13 residues.

This clonotype has ten or more counts. The V call is TRBV7-2, the J call TRBJ1-5, with 8 bases fitting TRBD1. The CDR3 runs 15 residues. Per germline, CDR1 SGHTA and CDR2 FQGNSA. J gave up 9 bases and V 1 base, and 8 bases lay outside the gene matches. DNA of the CDR3: TGTGCCAGCAGCTTAGTTGGGACAGGTCAACGGCCCCAGCATTTT. Residues: CASSLVGTGQRPQHF.

The chain carries TRBV4-1 and TRBJ1-2, with 8 bases matching TRBD1. Germline V CDR1 and CDR2: MGHRA, YSYEKL. The CDR3 length is 16 residues. Trimming cost V 1 base and J 4 bases; bases outside gene matches: 8. The CDR3 protein is CASSQVGRGRGYGYTF. CDR3 nucleotide sequence: TGCGCCAGCAGCCAAGTGGGCAGGGGGCGCGGCTATGGCTACACCTTC.

Many counts were recorded for this clonotype. This chain connects TRBV28 to TRBJ2-5; perhaps TRBD1 as D (5 bases). The length of the CDR3 is 16 residues. Germline V lookup: CDR1 MDHEN, CDR2 SYDVKM. V was shortened by 4 bases and J by 2 bases, with 17 bases between the two germline ends. In DNA, the CDR3 is TGTGCCAGCAGTTCTAGGCTGGGGCCCTTACAAGAGACCCAGTACTTC. Translation gives CASSSRLGPLQETQYF.

The chain carries TRBV4-2 and TRBJ2-4; tentatively, D is TRBD1 or TRBD2 (5 bases each). Germline CDR1 reads LGHNA; CDR2 reads YNFKEQ. The V gene lost 0 bases and the J gene lost 6 bases, with 9 bases spanning the gap. CDR3 length equals 14 residues. CDR3 region: CASSQDRDVNIQYF. CDR3 coding DNA: TGTGCCAGCAGCCAAGACAGGGACGTAAACATTCAGTACTTC.

This clonotype was seen repeatedly, ten times or more. This sequence joins TRBV5-5 and TRBJ2-7; D uncertain. Trimming cost V 1 base and J 9 bases, with 20 bases left between them. The CDR3 is 15 amino acids. Germline-derived CDR1 and CDR2 are SGHKS and YYEKEE (reference sequence). The CDR3 DNA follows: TGTGCCAGCAGCTTGCATCTCAGTTTCGATGTCGGGCAGTACTTC. Translated, it gives CASSLHLSFDVGQYF.

The chain links TRBV7-6 to TRBJ2-1, with D possibly TRBD1 on 5 matching bases. Per germline, CDR1 SGHVS and CDR2 FNYEAQ. The V end lost 3 bases, the J end lost 8 bases, and 17 bases lay between the germline ends. There are 15 residues in the CDR3. For the CDR3, the DNA is TGTGCCAGCAGCTTCTCGACAGTCCCTACGGATGAGCAGTTCTTC. It specifies CASSFSTVPTDEQFF. Looking up the rest from reference TRBV7-6 and TRBJ2-1 gives the full variable domain: GAGVSQSPRYKVTKRGQDVALRCDPISGHVSLYWYRQALGQGPEFLTYFNYEAQQDKSGLPNDRFSAERPEGSISTLTIQRTEQRDSAMYRCASSFSTVPTDEQFFGPGTRLTVL.

This chain connects TRBV3-1 to TRBJ2-3; 8 nucleotides match TRBD2. J gave up 8 bases and V 0 bases, and 1 base lay outside the gene matches. The CDR3 contains 13 residues. Germline-derived CDR1 and CDR2 are LGHDT and YNNKEL (reference sequence). The CDR3 nucleotides read TGTGCCAGCAGCCAAGACGGGGGGGCTACGCAGTATTTT. It specifies CASSQDGGATQYF.

This clonotype showed up many times. This chain links TRBV30 with TRBJ1-5; 10 bases line up with TRBD1. This CDR3 has 14 residues. The ends lost 5 bases at V and 1 base at J; junction bases unmatched: 2. Germline-derived CDR1 and CDR2 are GTSNPN and SVGIG (reference sequence). The CDR3 sequence: CAWGDRGSNQPQHF. As DNA, the CDR3 is TGTGCCTGGGGGGACAGGGGAAGCAATCAGCCCCAGCATTTT.

The rearrangement joins TRBV6-1 to TRBJ2-3; D is undetermined. The CDR3 length is 15 residues. The V end was cut by 1 base, the J end by 6 bases, with 14 bases between. The germline V gene has CDR1 MNHNS and CDR2 SASEGT. The CDR3 coding sequence is TGTGCCAGCAGTGAAGGGCCTACGGAATGGGATACGCAGTATTTT. Translated: CASSEGPTEWDTQYF.

This clonotype was seen a handful of times. The rearrangement joins TRBV27 to TRBJ1-1, with D unresolved. The CDR3 sequence is 13 residues long. Trimming cost V 2 bases and J 5 bases, with 9 bases left between them. Germline CDR1 reads MNHEY; CDR2 reads SMNVEV (reference sequence). CDR3 loop: CASSLKGGTEAFF. As DNA, the CDR3 is TGTGCCAGCAGTTTAAAGGGTGGTACTGAAGCTTTCTTT.

This clonotype has more than one count but fewer than ten. The V call is TRBV27, the J call TRBJ2-7; D ambiguous. This CDR3 spans 15 amino acids. Germline lookup yields CDR1 MNHEY and CDR2 SMNVEV (reference sequence). Trimming shortened V by 2 bases and J by 3 bases, and 14 bases separated the two germline ends. The CDR3, as DNA: TGTGCCAGCAGTTTAAAGGGTATTGGATACTACGAGCAGTACTTC. It codes for CASSLKGIGYYEQYF.

The chain links TRBV12-3 or TRBV12-4 to TRBJ2-1, with a weak D call TRBD1 (6 bases). V lost 5 bases to trimming and J lost 3 bases, with 14 bases between them. The CDR3 sequence is 15 residues long. The CDR3 sequence: CASSRRQGIYNEQFF. CDR3 DNA sequence: TGTGCCAGCAGTAGGAGGCAGGGGATCTACAATGAGCAGTTCTTC.